One and the same sample provided the 15 T cell receptor beta chains below, sequenced in a study of T cells after yellow fever vaccination. One entry per CDR3 protein, called by TCRdb with MiXCR from the 5' RACE reads. Of hundreds of thousands of distinct CDR3 sequences detected, roughly 20% appear once; the ten largest clones hold 15% to 20%. The sample here was PBMCs, taken before the yellow fever booster vaccination. The receptors were gathered from a young man who received the YFV17D yellow fever vaccine.

This clonotype was seen a handful of times. DNA of the CDR3: TGCAGCGTTCAGCCAGGGGTTGGTCAGCCCCAGCATTTT. It encodes CSVQPGVGQPQHF. This sequence joins TRBV29-1 and TRBJ1-5; D is perhaps TRBD1 (6 bases). CDR1 and CDR2 (germline): SQVTM, ANQGSEA. Trimming shortened V by 5 bases and J by 6 bases, and 14 bases separated the two germline ends. This CDR3 has 13 residues.

J is TRBJ1-6 and V is TRBV7-9, with 8 bases that match TRBD1. With 5 bases clipped from V and 8 bases from J, the junction kept 11 bases outside the gene matches. This CDR3 has 16 residues. CDR1 is SEHNR, CDR2 FQNEAQ, per germline (reference sequence). CDR3 residues: CASSPPETGVDSPLHF. CDR3 DNA sequence: TGTGCCAGCAGCCCACCGGAGACAGGGGTCGATTCACCCCTCCACTTT.

The chain is built from TRBV7-2 and TRBJ2-6, with 8 nucleotides matching TRBD1. The V gene's germline CDR1 is SGHTA and CDR2 FQGNSA. J was trimmed by 0 bases and V by 3 bases; bases with no gene match: 4. The CDR3 sequence is 17 residues long. In nucleotides, the CDR3 is TGTGCCAGCAGCTTCAGGGGGCCAAGCTCTGGGGCCAACGTCCTGACTTTC. It specifies CASSFRGPSSGANVLTF.

This clonotype was picked up a small number of times. CDR3 sequence: CASSVDAYTEAFF. CDR3 coding DNA: TGCGCCAGCAGTGTGGACGCCTACACTGAAGCTTTCTTT. This rearrangement joins TRBV10-1 to TRBJ1-1, with no clear D. Trimming cost V 4 bases and J 3 bases, with 9 bases left between them. CDR1 WNHNN and CDR2 SYGVQD come from the germline V gene (reference sequence). The CDR3 spans 13 residues.

This clonotype was observed many times. This chain uses TRBV6-4 with TRBJ2-2; weak D call: TRBD1 (6 bases). CDR1 is MRHNA and CDR2 is SNTAGT in the germline V gene. The CDR3 sequence is 14 residues long. Trimming took off 2 bases at V and 2 bases at J, with 6 bases between the two ends. The CDR3 protein is CASSDGTNTGELFF. The CDR3 nucleotides read TGTGCCAGCAGTGACGGGACAAACACCGGGGAGCTGTTTTTT.

V is TRBV4-3 and J is TRBJ1-5; TRBD1 is a possible D gene (6 bases). V lost 1 base to trimming and J lost 4 bases, with 11 bases between them. Looked up from germline, CDR1 is LGHNA and CDR2 is YSLEER. The CDR3 runs 15 residues. CDR3 loop: CASSQVGGANQPQHF. CDR3 coding DNA: TGCGCCAGCAGCCAAGTTGGGGGGGCTAATCAGCCCCAGCATTTT.

The sample holds a few counts of this clonotype. The chain employs TRBV12-3 or TRBV12-4 and TRBJ1-5; D is unresolved. The CDR3 covers 14 residues. The V gene lost 2 bases and the J gene lost 3 bases, with 8 bases spanning the gap. For the CDR3, the DNA is TGTGCCAGCAGTTTAAACGGTCCCAATCAGCCCCAGCATTTT. This translates into CASSLNGPNQPQHF.

This clonotype has a handful of counts. The J gene is TRBJ1-1, the V gene TRBV6-1; D gene unclear. The CDR3 has 14 residues. The ends were cut back, 1 base at V and 4 bases at J, with 10 bases in the middle. The germline V gene encodes CDR1 MNHNS and CDR2 SASEGT. For the CDR3, the DNA is TGTGCCAGCAGTGAAGTCCCGAGGAGCACTGAAGCTTTCTTT. Amino acids: CASSEVPRSTEAFF.

This clonotype has more than one count but fewer than ten. The rearrangement joins TRBV11-2 to TRBJ2-1; no clear D. The CDR3 is 19 amino acids. Trimming removed 1 base at V and 0 bases at J, with 19 bases between. Per the germline V gene, CDR1 is SGHAT and CDR2 is FQNNGV. The CDR3 spells CASSLGALFITSSYNEQFF. In DNA, the CDR3 is TGTGCCAGCAGCTTAGGGGCGTTATTCATCACGAGCTCCTACAATGAGCAGTTCTTC.

This clonotype was counted once. This may arise from a read error, as a much more abundant clone is one base away. The DNA of the CDR3 is TGTGCCATCAGTGGGGCAGGGCCCTTGCCACTCAACTATGGCTTCACCTTC. Amino acids: CAISGAGPLPLNYGFTF. This chain joins TRBV10-3 and TRBJ1-2; TRBD1 is a possible D gene (5 bases). Germline values: CDR1 ENHRY, CDR2 SYGVKD. The CDR3 is made up of 17 amino acids.

This clonotype turned up a few times. The rearrangement joins TRBV27 to TRBJ2-3, with 9 bases fitting TRBD2. Germline V gene data show CDR1 as MNHEY and CDR2 as SMNVEV (reference sequence). The CDR3 totals 15 residues. Unmatched junction bases numbered 7, after V lost 5 bases and J lost 4 bases. DNA for the CDR3: TGTGCCAGCAGTAAAGGACTAGCGTGGTCAGATACGCAGTATTTT. Its protein product is CASSKGLAWSDTQYF.

This clonotype was detected only a few times. The chain couples TRBV7-2 to TRBJ2-5, with 7 bases that match TRBD1. The V and J ends lost 4 bases and 4 bases, in that order; junction bases with no gene match: 3. From germline, CDR1 is SGHTA and CDR2 FQGNSA. The CDR3 runs 13 residues. The DNA of the CDR3 is TGTGCCAGCAGCTCTGACAGGGTAGAGACCCAGTACTTC. As protein: CASSSDRVETQYF.

This clonotype was detected a few times. CDR3: CASSLLRTLYNEQFF. The DNA of the CDR3 is TGTGCCAGCAGCTTACTACGGACACTATACAATGAGCAGTTCTTC. The genes are TRBV7-9 and TRBJ2-1; possibly TRBD1 for D (5 bases). The V end lost 2 bases, the J end lost 4 bases, and 12 bases lay between the germline ends. Germline loops: CDR1 SEHNR, CDR2 FQNEAQ (reference sequence). This CDR3 is 15 amino acids long.

This clonotype turned up a few times. The chain links TRBV6-6 to TRBJ2-5; possible D gene TRBD2, 7 bases. Looked up from germline, CDR1 is MNHNY and CDR2 is SVGAGI (reference sequence). This CDR3 contains 16 residues. Deletions cut 2 bases from V and 5 bases from J, with 18 bases between. The CDR3 DNA sequence: TGTGCCAGCAGTTACCGCGATGGGGGGGCGCATGAGACCCAGTACTTC. It is translated as CASSYRDGGAHETQYF.

This clonotype was seen a few times. The chain combines TRBV6-5 with TRBJ1-2; perhaps TRBD1 as D (6 bases). Deletions cut 6 bases from V and 4 bases from J, with 9 bases between. Germline CDR1 MNHEY, CDR2 SVGAGI. This CDR3 has 12 residues. This CDR3 reads CASREGGYGYTF. The CDR3, as DNA: TGTGCCAGCAGGGAGGGGGGCTATGGCTACACCTTC.